This entry features one T cell receptor beta chain sequence. Trimming took off 7 bases at V and 0 bases at J, with 12 bases between the two ends. The CDR3 is 15 residues long. Germline assignment: CDR1 MGHRA and CDR2 YSYEKL. This entry is derived from a study of T cell changes during pregnancy in multiple sclerosis. Here immunoSEQ multiplex PCR was the method, and the copy in TCRdb shows in-frame clones only, minus some. The sample shows under 65,000 clones, 93% of them seen only once. This material consisted of CD8+ T cells from peripheral blood mononuclear cells, taken in the second trimester of pregnancy. This rearrangement joins TRBV4-1 to TRBJ2-2; D is uncertain. This receptor was identified in a female donor with multiple sclerosis, enrolled in a pregnancy study. CDR3 sequence (DNA): TGCGCCAGCACCCTACCCGGGTCGAACACCGGGGAGCTGTTTTTT. Amino acids: CASTLPGSNTGELFF.